One and the same sample provided the 32 T cell receptor beta chains below, sequenced in a study of blood T cell repertoires in COVID-19. TCRdb keeps only in-frame clones here, not all; method: immunoSEQ multiplex PCR. This table holds 400,000 or so clones, over 85% found once. Sample: peripheral blood. These receptors came from a man younger than 35 with COVID-19, enrolled during active disease.

CDR3 region: CASSPRQIRGYTF. The CDR3 DNA reads TGTGCCAGTAGTCCTCGACAGATTCGGGGCTACACCTTC. The V gene is TRBV19, the J gene TRBJ1-2, with D maybe TRBD1 (5 bases). The CDR3 loop spans 13 amino acids. Between the trimmed V and J ends, which lost 5 bases and 8 bases, there was a span of 15 bases. In germline, CDR1 is LNHDA, CDR2 SQIVND (reference sequence).

The chain links TRBV10-2 to TRBJ2-2, with D unresolved. Trimming pared 5 bases from V and 0 bases from J, leaving 4 bases between. Germline assignment: CDR1 WSHSY and CDR2 SAAADI. The CDR3 runs to 13 residues. DNA of the CDR3: TGCGCCAGCAGTACAGCGAACACCGGGGAGCTGTTTTTT. It is translated as CASSTANTGELFF.

This chain connects TRBV7-9 to TRBJ2-7; D not certain. V lost 5 bases and J 2 bases, leaving 13 bases between the germline ends. This CDR3 has 14 residues. CDR1 SEHNR and CDR2 FQNEAQ come from the germline V gene (reference sequence). CDR3 in DNA: TGTGCCAGCAGCCCGGCTGGGCTGACCTACGAGCAGTACTTC. It specifies CASSPAGLTYEQYF.

J is TRBJ2-5 and V is TRBV9; possibly TRBD2 for D (6 bases). In germline, CDR1 is SGDLS, CDR2 YYNGEE. The CDR3 runs 14 residues. The V end was cut by 0 bases, the J end by 1 base, with 7 bases between. The CDR3 sequence is CASSVAGGQETQYF. The CDR3 coding sequence is TGTGCCAGCAGCGTAGCCGGGGGCCAAGAGACCCAGTACTTC.

The count of this clone is one. Here the CDR3 DNA reads TGTGCCAGCAGCCCGACAGGGGGACTTTATGGCTACACCTTC. It translates to CASSPTGGLYGYTF. The rearrangement uses TRBV14 and TRBJ1-2, with 9 bases fitting TRBD1. Germline V gene sequence: CDR1 SGHDN, CDR2 FVKESK. The junction had 5 bases not matched to a gene; V was cut back by 4 bases and J by 5 bases. The CDR3 has 14 residues. The full variable domain, its missing parts supplied by reference TRBV14 and TRBJ1-2, is EAGVTQFPSHSVIEKGQTVTLRCDPISGHDNLYWYRRVMGKEIKFLLHFVKESKQDESGMPNNRFLAERTGGTYSTLKVQPAELEDSGVYFCASSPTGGLYGYTFGSGTRLTVV.

This clone was detected many times. The V gene is TRBV25-1, the J gene TRBJ2-7; 8 bases align to TRBD2. The V segment lost 4 bases and the J segment 6 bases; nucleotides outside the gene matches: 11. This CDR3 is 15 amino acids long. Germline-derived CDR1 and CDR2 are MGHDK and SYGVNS. This CDR3 reads CASSALTSVVSEQYF. CDR3 nucleotides: TGTGCCAGCAGTGCCCTGACTAGCGTAGTCTCCGAGCAGTACTTC.

This clone has just one count. CDR3 protein: CASSWGSNTGELFF. CDR3 DNA: TGTGCCAGCAGCTGGGGCTCGAACACCGGGGAGCTGTTTTTT. The V and J genes are TRBV7-8 and TRBJ2-2, with a tentative D call TRBD1 (5 bases). This CDR3 has 14 amino acids. Trimming took off 4 bases at V and 0 bases at J, with 6 bases between the two ends. Looked up from germline, CDR1 is SGHVS and CDR2 is FQNEAQ.

To note about this clone: Other nucleotide sequences from this sample produce the same CDR3. This chain links TRBV5-1 with TRBJ1-2; a possible D gene is TRBD1 (5 bases). Trimming cost V 4 bases and J 2 bases, with 12 bases left between them. This CDR3 region has 14 residues. Per germline, CDR1 SGHRS and CDR2 YFSETQ. The CDR3 coding sequence is TGCGCCAGCAGCCTCCAGACAGAAAACTATGGCTACACCTTC. Its protein is CASSLQTENYGYTF.

This clone was observed many times. This sequence joins TRBV11-3 and TRBJ2-1; the match to TRBD2 covers 7 bases. Trimming cost V 1 base and J 7 bases; bases outside gene matches: 10. The CDR3 is made up of 16 amino acids. Germline V gene lookup returns CDR1 SGHNT and CDR2 YENEEA. CDR3 in amino acids: CASSLGVAGVENEQFF. Written as DNA, the CDR3 is TGTGCCAGCAGCTTAGGAGTTGCGGGAGTTGAAAATGAGCAGTTCTTC.

The rearrangement uses TRBV18 and TRBJ2-5; 8 bases are shared with TRBD1. The junction had 8 bases not matched to a gene; V was cut back by 6 bases and J by 5 bases. This CDR3 spans 14 amino acids. CDR1 is KGHSH, CDR2 LQKENI, per germline. The CDR3 reads CASSWTGRGETQYF. CDR3 bases: TGTGCCAGCTCCTGGACAGGGAGAGGGGAGACCCAGTACTTC.

V usage is TRBV25-1 and J usage is TRBJ1-1, with a weak D call TRBD1 (5 bases). Germline values: CDR1 MGHDK, CDR2 SYGVNS. The CDR3 sequence is 13 residues long. Trimming took 6 bases from V and 4 from J, leaving 12 bases between them. This chain's CDR3 is CASSPQAPTEAFF. The DNA for the CDR3 is TGTGCCAGCAGCCCACAGGCACCCACTGAAGCTTTCTTT.

The gene calls are TRBV3-1 (or the pseudogene TRBV3-2) and TRBJ2-5, with a tentative D call TRBD2 (6 bases). V was cut by 4 bases and J by 5 bases, with 14 bases left in between. The CDR3 covers 14 residues. Germline V lookup: CDR1 LGHDT, CDR2 YNNKEL (reference sequence). The CDR3 bases are TGTGCCAGCAGCCTTCCTAGCGAGGGGGAGACCCAGTACTTC. As protein: CASSLPSEGETQYF.

About this clone: At the DNA level, this CDR3 is encoded by other sequences in the same sample as well. The chain joins TRBV19 to TRBJ2-2; the D is unclear. The CDR3 sequence is 12 residues long. Trimming shortened V by 5 bases and J by 5 bases, and 6 bases separated the two germline ends. In germline, CDR1 is LNHDA, CDR2 SQIVND (reference sequence). CDR3 sequence (DNA): TGTGCCAGTAGTCGGAGAACCGGGGAGCTGTTTTTT. Encoded protein: CASSRRTGELFF.

The chain is built from TRBV6-5 and TRBJ2-3, with TRBD2 matching 8 bases. The J segment lost 4 bases and the V segment lost 6 bases, leaving 3 bases of the junction unmatched. Germline V lookup: CDR1 MNHEY, CDR2 SVGAGI. The CDR3 has 13 residues. The CDR3 reads CASRQAGADTQYF. The CDR3 DNA is TGTGCCAGCAGACAAGCGGGGGCAGATACGCAGTATTTT.

The J gene is TRBJ2-3, the V gene TRBV4-2; TRBD2 agrees at 8 bases. This CDR3 comprises 21 residues. Germline CDR1 reads LGHNA; CDR2 reads YNFKEQ. V was pared by 0 bases and J by 2 bases, with 19 bases of the junction left unmatched. DNA of the CDR3: TGTGCCAGCAGCCAAGACGGAGTTAGGGCTAGCGGGCCCACCAACACAGATACGCAGTATTTT. It is translated as CASSQDGVRASGPTNTDTQYF.

Of note for this clone: The sample holds other DNA sequences that translate to the same CDR3. V is TRBV19 and J is TRBJ2-3; no reliable D call. Trimming stripped 3 bases from V and 0 bases from J, with 4 bases between. The CDR3 has 13 residues. Germline-derived CDR1 and CDR2 are LNHDA and SQIVND (reference sequence). Here the CDR3 reads CASSIQSTDTQYF. The CDR3 DNA follows: TGTGCCAGTAGTATTCAGAGCACAGATACGCAGTATTTT.

The V gene is TRBV12-3 or TRBV12-4, the J gene TRBJ2-3, with D possibly being TRBD2 (5 bases). The CDR3 is 12 amino acids. Trimming removed 3 bases from V and 4 bases from J, with 5 bases in between. Here the CDR3 DNA reads TGTGCCAGCAGTTTCGGGGCAGATACGCAGTATTTT. Translating gives CASSFGADTQYF.

V usage is TRBV7-9 and J usage is TRBJ1-2, with D maybe TRBD1 (5 bases). The V and J ends lost 5 bases and 3 bases respectively, with 16 bases between them. The CDR3 has 15 residues. Looked up from germline, CDR1 is SEHNR and CDR2 is FQNEAQ (reference sequence). Here the CDR3 reads CASSPGAGGDYGYTF. Written as DNA, the CDR3 is TGTGCCAGCAGCCCCGGTGCGGGGGGGGACTATGGCTACACCTTC. Supplemented by reference TRBV7-9 and TRBJ1-2, the full variable domain reads DTGVSQNPRHKITKRGQNVTFRCDPISEHNRLYWYRQTLGQGPEFLTYFQNEAQLEKSRLLSDRFSAERPKGSFSTLEIQRTEQGDSAMYLCASSPGAGGDYGYTFGSGTRLTVV.

The chain links TRBV4-1 to TRBJ2-5; the match to TRBD2 covers 11 bases. Germline V gene lookup returns CDR1 MGHRA and CDR2 YSYEKL. The CDR3 has 16 amino acids. The trim removed 3 bases at V and 4 bases at J, leaving 7 bases unmatched. The DNA for the CDR3 is TGCGCCAGCAGCCAGGGGATAGCGGGGGGGCTAGAGACCCAGTACTTC. Translating gives CASSQGIAGGLETQYF.

The J gene is TRBJ1-4, the V gene TRBV7-9; D unclear. V was pared by 7 bases and J by 3 bases, with 18 bases between. CDR1 and CDR2 from the germline V gene are SEHNR and FQNEAQ (reference sequence). The CDR3 sequence is 16 residues long. CDR3 sequence reads: CASTLRGLRPNEKLFF. In DNA, the CDR3 is TGTGCCAGCACCCTCCGGGGATTAAGGCCTAATGAAAAACTGTTTTTT.

The rearrangement joins TRBV25-1 to TRBJ1-2; no reliable D call. Per the germline V gene, CDR1 is MGHDK and CDR2 is SYGVNS. V lost 5 bases to trimming and J lost 8 bases, with 15 bases between them. This CDR3 spans 13 amino acids. CDR3 residues: CASSSPATEGYTF. In DNA, the CDR3 is TGTGCCAGCAGTTCCCCCGCGACGGAGGGCTACACCTTC.

The chain recombines TRBV6-5 with TRBJ1-1, with 7 nucleotides matching TRBD1. Germline values: CDR1 MNHEY, CDR2 SVGAGI. This CDR3 has 13 residues. V lost 4 bases, J lost 2 bases, and 1 base stayed unmatched. CDR3 region: CASSWTGNTEAFF. The CDR3 DNA follows: TGTGCCAGCAGTTGGACAGGAAACACTGAAGCTTTCTTT.

The rearrangement uses TRBV5-1 and TRBJ2-3; TRBD2 aligns across 11 bases. This CDR3 is built from 17 residues. J was trimmed by 3 bases and V by 4 bases; bases with no gene match: 10. Germline loops: CDR1 SGHRS, CDR2 YFSETQ. In DNA, the CDR3 is TGCGCCAGCAGCGTGACTAGCGGGATAGTTGTGACAGATACGCAGTATTTT. It codes for CASSVTSGIVVTDTQYF.

V is TRBV25-1 and J is TRBJ1-1, with D uncertain. Germline V gives CDR1 MGHDK, CDR2 SYGVNS. The CDR3 runs 15 residues. Trimming pared 4 bases from V and 6 bases from J, leaving 18 bases between. The CDR3 region has the DNA TGTGCCAGCAGTGTAACCGGGATATCGGGCGCTGAAGCTTTCTTT. Residues: CASSVTGISGAEAFF.

V and J are TRBV2 and TRBJ2-7; possibly TRBD2 for D (6 bases). With 8 bases removed from V and 7 bases from J, the gap between germline ends came to 12 bases. This CDR3 comprises 11 residues. Germline V gene lookup returns CDR1 SNHLY and CDR2 FYNNEI. The CDR3 protein is CASGGLGEQYF. Written as DNA, the CDR3 is TGTGCCAGCGGAGGGCTCGGGGAGCAGTACTTC.

The chain uses TRBV11-2 and TRBJ1-5; 8 positions match TRBD1. With V trimmed by 1 base and J by 6 bases, 8 bases remained unmatched. Germline V CDR1 and CDR2: SGHAT, FQNNGV. The CDR3 is 16 residues long. The CDR3 region has the DNA TGTGCCAGCAGCTTAGTAGGCGGACAGGGCAGTCAGCCCCAGCATTTT. Its translation: CASSLVGGQGSQPQHF.

The chain has TRBV27 and TRBJ2-7; 7 nucleotides match TRBD1. Unmatched junction bases numbered 3, after V lost 2 bases and J lost 5 bases. Germline loops: CDR1 MNHEY, CDR2 SMNVEV (reference sequence). The CDR3 is made up of 13 amino acids. The CDR3 here is CASSLDRVHEQYF. DNA of the CDR3: TGTGCCAGCAGTTTAGACAGGGTCCACGAGCAGTACTTC.

J is TRBJ1-1 and V is TRBV9; unclear D gene. The CDR3 sequence is 13 residues long. Trimming pared 0 bases from V and 7 bases from J, leaving 10 bases between. The germline gives CDR1 SGDLS, CDR2 YYNGEE. CDR3 sequence reads: CASSVEMVSEAFF. The CDR3 DNA is TGTGCCAGCAGCGTAGAGATGGTTAGTGAAGCTTTCTTT.

The J gene is TRBJ2-3, the V gene TRBV2; 7 nucleotides match TRBD1. With V trimmed by 6 bases and J by 1 base, 4 bases remained unmatched. The CDR3 runs 14 residues. The germline V gene encodes CDR1 SNHLY and CDR2 FYNNEI. This CDR3 is CASSFDRGTDTQYF. The CDR3 coding sequence is TGTGCCAGCAGCTTCGACAGGGGCACAGATACGCAGTATTTT. Full variable domain (rest looked up from reference TRBV2 and TRBJ2-3): EPEVTQTPSHQVTQMGQEVILRCVPISNHLYFYWYRQILGQKVEFLVSFYNNEISEKSEIFDDQFSVERPDGSNFTLKIRSTKLEDSAMYFCASSFDRGTDTQYFGPGTRLTVL.

This chain uses TRBV6-5 with TRBJ1-4, with no clear D. The CDR3 loop spans 13 amino acids. The germline V gene has CDR1 MNHEY and CDR2 SVGAGI. V was clipped by 4 bases and J by 4 bases, with 7 bases between them. The CDR3 DNA follows: TGTGCCAGCAGTTCCACTGTTAATGAAAAACTGTTTTTT. Protein product: CASSSTVNEKLFF.

The chain recombines TRBV6-5 with TRBJ1-6; D gene ambiguous. CDR3 size: 15 residues. The germline V and J ends were trimmed by 0 bases and 7 bases, with 10 bases remaining between them. The germline gives CDR1 MNHEY, CDR2 SVGAGI. Here the CDR3 reads CASSYSPGLNSPLHF. CDR3 nucleotides: TGTGCCAGCAGTTACTCACCAGGCCTAAATTCACCCCTCCACTTT.

This sequence joins TRBV2 and TRBJ2-3; 9 bases line up with TRBD2. Trimming took 4 bases from V and 5 from J; bases not matched to a gene: 7. This CDR3 has 15 amino acids. The germline V gene has CDR1 SNHLY and CDR2 FYNNEI. CDR3 protein: CASSVRRGGLDTQYF. Written as DNA, the CDR3 is TGTGCCAGCAGTGTGAGGCGGGGGGGCTTAGATACGCAGTATTTT.